A selection of T cell receptor beta chains follows, all from one sample in a study of T cells in Graves' hyperthyroidism and ophthalmopathy. MiXCR, run by TCRdb on the multiplex PCR reads, gives a single entry per CDR3 protein. The sample lists 500,000 to 700,000 distinct CDR3 sequences, 16% occurring once. The sample comprised blood. The receptors here all came from a woman between 18 and 29 years old with Graves' hyperthyroidism. Both conserved end residues are part of each CDR3.

v_call,cdr3_aa
TRBV20-1,CSASESVSRPQHF
TRBV6-2/TRBV6-3,CASSSLSGANVLTF
TRBV12-3/TRBV12-4,CASSSAPRAGGLQETQYF
TRBV12-3/TRBV12-4,CASSHGTGPFF
TRBV2,CASSEYMGQGGNTIYF
TRBV6-2/TRBV6-3,CASSDHSGYTF
TRBV4-3,CASSQVGPGKTEAFF
TRBV5-1,CASSLEGRGRQETQYF
TRBV20-1,CSAGRDSPLHF
TRBV7-9,CASSLTAGQSGYTF
TRBV12-3/TRBV12-4,CASSLSTSGRGYNEQFF
TRBV4-3,CASSQSWTRGLEEQYF
TRBV2,CASTVVLAGGNEQFF
TRBV11-2,CASSLEAGDEQYF
TRBV6-5,CASSYRGSETQYF
TRBV11-2,CASSFPHYEQYF
TRBV19,CASSIDRLTRSNQPQHF
TRBV5-1,CASNPGIRRANTGELFF
TRBV20-1,CSADRGGELFF
TRBV29-1,CSVEVRGSGYTF
TRBV4-2,CASSQERQTLHF
TRBV28,CASSLTGVYNSPLHF
TRBV7-2,CASSLQGASDTQYF
TRBV7-9,CASSMGQATYNEQFF
TRBV6-5,CASSYSSLAGGRYEQYF
TRBV29-1,CSGLGDTQYF
TRBV7-2,CASSYLSNTEAFF
TRBV27,CASPKWANEKLFF
TRBV4-1,CASSQEGETDMAEAFF
TRBV20-1,CSAYKTGVDTEAFF
TRBV7-7,CASSPGTGIQETQYF
TRBV19,CASTPGGGARTEAFF
TRBV6-2/TRBV6-3,CASSYFNQPQHF
TRBV24-1,CATSDFTTGELFF
TRBV12-3/TRBV12-4,CASSRNFIGYTF
TRBV6-1,CASSDLGPPDIQYF
TRBV19,CASKRDSRNTIYF
TRBV11-2,CASSLDGEQPQHF
TRBV7-8,CASSLEKRGGIGTDTQYF
TRBV12-3/TRBV12-4,CASRRTGEGRGNTIYF
TRBV12-3/TRBV12-4,CASSSLAQGEQYF
TRBV18,CASSPQGTAVSYGYTF
TRBV12-3/TRBV12-4,CASRRTGRSYEQYF
TRBV20-1,CSARPLSAPYEQYF
TRBV4-3,CASSQVVSGGRGPAEQYF
TRBV3-1,CASSLTGEITDTQYF
TRBV29-1,CSVVWQAAGGYTF
TRBV20-1,CSAPSRTGEEKLFF
TRBV5-1,CASSLTRPQETQYF
TRBV5-1,CASSLDVGGGTSPKLFF